This T cell receptor beta chain derives from a study of OX40 agonist ivuxolimab in advanced cancers. With respect to the entire study: The costimulatory receptor OX40 (CD134) was targeted by ivuxolimab, a fully human IgG2 agonistic monoclonal antibody. Intravenous ivuxolimab was administered to patients every 2 weeks at six dose levels: 0.01, 0.1, 0.3, 1.5, 3 and 10 mg/kg. Of the approximately 54 patients in dose escalation, about 19 had hepatocellular carcinoma, some 15 had melanoma, 9 had renal cell carcinoma and 9 had head and neck cancer. In the dose-escalation cohort, roughly 80% of patients were male, and the mean age was about 55 years, with a range of about 20 to 90. Patients were allowed to have had prior anti-PD-1, anti-PD-L1 or anti-CTLA-4 therapy, and around two fifths of the dose-escalation patients had been treated with checkpoint inhibitors. Partial responses occurred in three dose-escalation patients: two with cutaneous melanoma and one with hepatocellular carcinoma. The point of sequencing TCRbeta in the periphery was to test whether ivuxolimab changed TCR sequence diversity and drove clonal T-cell expansion. The paper reports the monotherapy dose-escalation portion (N of about 50 patients) of the phase I ivuxolimab trial.

From a lookup of the germline V gene, CDR1 and CDR2 are SNHLY and FYNNEI. Counted from cysteine to phenylalanine, this CDR3 has 14 amino acids. Only CDR3 DNA remains: 42 bases, in frame from the first base. Relative to germline, V is missing 7 bases and J is missing 4 bases, with 5 bases of the junction outside any gene match. Summary of the overall study and its limitations: At doses of 0.1 to 3.0 mg/kg, clonal expansion of both CD4+ and CD8+ blood T cells was observed from baseline to week 6. After ivuxolimab, more expanded clones were found on average in CD8+ T cells than in CD4+ T cells. Partial responders in the 0.1-3.0 mg/kg groups had among the lowest normalized peripheral clonal expansion, especially among CD8+ T cells. Low levels of normalized T-cell clonal expansion were also seen in some nonresponding patients. Antigen specificity was not determined for the clonally expanded peripheral T cells.

To sequence the TCRbeta CDR3 region, genomic DNA was isolated from the sorted cells. The immunoSEQ Assay was used to sequence the TCRbeta CDR3 regions. TCRdb took this table from immuneACCESS and kept in-frame rearrangements with V and J called. Such tables lack part of the clones; where checked against another copy, unresolved V genes explain under half of the gap, and the rest is unexplained. The sample data list over 35,000 clones, and 80% of these were observed just once. Roughly 4.1% of the sample comes from the top ten. The trial excluded patients who had a history of autoimmune disease or who were on systemic immunosuppression. In every dose cohort, peripheral blood was drawn for TCR sequencing at baseline, cycle 4 day 1, and cycle 7 day 1. The samples were taken from a phase I, first-in-human, multicenter, open-label dose-escalation trial of ivuxolimab. Adults with locally advanced or metastatic melanoma, renal cell, hepatocellular, or head and neck squamous cell carcinoma were enrolled in the trial. Before TCR sequencing, CD4+ T cells and CD8+ T cells from peripheral blood were sorted into separate populations.

Of note for this clone: The specificity of this receptor is unknown. No much larger clone is present one base from it, and per-base qualities are unavailable.

The receptor was derived from an adult with an advanced solid tumor such as melanoma, head and neck, liver or kidney cancer. This sequence uses TRBV2 and TRBJ2-2; 8 middle bases align to TRBD2. Here the sequenced sample was CD4+ or CD8+ T cells sorted from blood, taken in a trial of the OX40 agonist ivuxolimab. The DNA reads as follows: TGTGCCAGCACGGGTAGCGGGATCACCGGGGAGCTGTTTTTT. Its protein reads: CASTGSGITGELFF.